This T cell receptor beta chain was recorded in a study of cytomegalovirus exposure and HLA in healthy donors. Notes on the study in general: In vitro data verified a few CMV-associated chains as specific for CMV antigens. Reported results showed that the classifier diagnosed cytomegalovirus status with high specificity and sensitivity. In a later analysis, first-cohort TCR clusters were found to tend to co-occur in the roughly 120 validation repertoires.

Here immunoSEQ multiplex PCR was the method, and the copy in TCRdb shows in-frame clones only, minus some. Altogether 20,000 to 25,000 clones are present, around 96% being singletons, with the ten largest covering 10%. Concerning this clone: Its antigen is unknown.

The germline CDR1 and CDR2 sequences are PRHDT and FYEKMQ (reference sequence). The V gene end was trimmed by 6 bases and the J gene end by 0 bases; junction bases not matched to a gene: 7. The CDR3 has 16 amino acids. This TCR was sampled from a man under 40 in good health and CMV-seropositive. V gene TRBV13 combines with J gene TRBJ2-2, with TRBD1 identical over 7 bases. Material for sequencing was PBMCs. This CDR3 reads CASSTGTETNTGELFF. The DNA for the CDR3 is TGTGCCAGCAGTACAGGGACAGAGACGAACACCGGGGAGCTGTTTTTT.